This T cell receptor beta chain was identified in a study of human T cells and chemical hapten exposure. This CDR3 contains 15 residues. Germline V gene sequence: CDR1 SEHNR, CDR2 FQNEAQ (reference sequence). V lost 4 bases and J 7 bases, leaving 14 bases between the germline ends. Points on this clonotype: The antigen remains unidentified.

TCRdb recomputed calls from the RACE reads with MiXCR, one row per CDR3 protein. The sample contains 80,000 to 100,000 distinct CDR3 sequences, roughly a tenth of which appear only once. As to time point: patch test 3, about 24 weeks after DPC sensitization. Treatment specified: therapeutic diphenylcyclopropenone sensitization with weekly scalp DPC. At patch-test visits, sampling came before the patch test. Findings and limits, study-wide: TCRs whose frequency exceeded 1 in 1000 remained the same following DPC sensitization.

This clonotype was obtained from a young woman with alopecia areata. Some clones in this sample may be carry-over from other donors' samples. The specimen was whole blood, collected in connection with sensitization to the hapten diphenylcyclopropenone (DPC). The V gene is TRBV7-9, the J gene TRBJ1-6; TRBD1 might be the D (5 bases). CDR3 DNA sequence: TGTGCCAGCAGCTCCTCTCTAGGGGCGAATTCACCCCTCCACTTT. It translates to CASSSSLGANSPLHF.